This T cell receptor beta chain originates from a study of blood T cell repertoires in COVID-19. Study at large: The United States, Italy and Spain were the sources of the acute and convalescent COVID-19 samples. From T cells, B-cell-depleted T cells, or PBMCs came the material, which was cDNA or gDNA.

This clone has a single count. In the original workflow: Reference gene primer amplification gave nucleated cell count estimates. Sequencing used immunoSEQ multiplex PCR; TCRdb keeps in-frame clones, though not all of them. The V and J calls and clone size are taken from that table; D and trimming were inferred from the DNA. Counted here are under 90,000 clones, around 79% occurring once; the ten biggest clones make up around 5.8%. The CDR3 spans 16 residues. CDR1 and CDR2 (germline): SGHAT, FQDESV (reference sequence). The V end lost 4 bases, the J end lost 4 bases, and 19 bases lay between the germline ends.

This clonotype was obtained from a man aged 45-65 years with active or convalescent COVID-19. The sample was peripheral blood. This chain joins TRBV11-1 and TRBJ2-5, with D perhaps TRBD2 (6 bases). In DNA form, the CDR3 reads TGTGCCAGCAGCTATCGGACTATTCCCCATCGAGAGACCCAGTACTTC. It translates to CASSYRTIPHRETQYF. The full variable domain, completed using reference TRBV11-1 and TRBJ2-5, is EAEVAQSPRYKITEKSQAVAFWCDPISGHATLYWYRQILGQGPELLVQFQDESVVDDSQLPKDRFSAERLKGVDSTLKIQPAELGDSAMYLCASSYRTIPHRETQYFGPGTRLLVL.